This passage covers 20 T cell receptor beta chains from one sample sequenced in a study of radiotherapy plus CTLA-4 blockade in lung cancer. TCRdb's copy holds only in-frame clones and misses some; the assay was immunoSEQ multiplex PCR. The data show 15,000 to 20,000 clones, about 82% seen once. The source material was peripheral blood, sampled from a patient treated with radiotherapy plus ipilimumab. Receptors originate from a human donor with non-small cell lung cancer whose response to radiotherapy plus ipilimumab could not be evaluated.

DNA for the CDR3: TGTGCCAGCAGCTTAGGGGACAGGGAGGGAAATGAAAAACTGTTTTTT. Amino acid sequence: CASSLGDREGNEKLFF. This rearrangement joins TRBV7-8 to TRBJ1-4; TRBD1 matches at 9 bases. Germline trimming cut 1 base from V and 5 bases from J; bases unmatched to any gene: 5. This CDR3 contains 16 residues. The germline gives CDR1 SGHVS, CDR2 FQNEAQ.

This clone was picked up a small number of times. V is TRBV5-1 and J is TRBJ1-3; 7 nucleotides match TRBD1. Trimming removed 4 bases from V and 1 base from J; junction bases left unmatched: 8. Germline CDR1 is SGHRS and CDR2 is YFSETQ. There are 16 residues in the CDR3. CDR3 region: CASSEGTVRSGNTIYF. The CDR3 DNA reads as TGCGCCAGCAGCGAGGGGACAGTTAGGTCTGGAAACACCATATATTTT.

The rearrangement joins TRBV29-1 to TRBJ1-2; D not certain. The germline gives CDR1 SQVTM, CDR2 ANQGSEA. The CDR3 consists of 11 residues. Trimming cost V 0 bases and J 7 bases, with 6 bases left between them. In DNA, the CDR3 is TGCAGCGTTGAAGATCGAGCTGGCTACACCTTC. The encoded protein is CSVEDRAGYTF. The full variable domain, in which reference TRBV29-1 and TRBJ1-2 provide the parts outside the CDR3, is SAVISQKPSRDICQRGTSLTIQCQVDSQVTMMFWYRQQPGQSLTLIATANQGSEATYESGFVIDKFPISRPNLTFSTLTVSNMSPEDSSIYLCSVEDRAGYTFGSGTRLTVV.

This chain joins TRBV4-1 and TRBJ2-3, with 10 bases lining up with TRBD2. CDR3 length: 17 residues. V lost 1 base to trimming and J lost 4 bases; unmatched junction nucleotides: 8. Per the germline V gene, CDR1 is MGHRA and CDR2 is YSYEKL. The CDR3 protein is CASSQASLAGVSDTQYF. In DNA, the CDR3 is TGCGCCAGCAGCCAAGCTTCGCTAGCGGGAGTATCAGATACGCAGTATTTT.

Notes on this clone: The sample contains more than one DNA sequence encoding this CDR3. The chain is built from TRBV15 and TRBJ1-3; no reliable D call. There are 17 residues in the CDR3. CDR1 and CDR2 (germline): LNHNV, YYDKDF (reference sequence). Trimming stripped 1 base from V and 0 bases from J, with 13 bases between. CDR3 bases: TGTGCCACCAGCAGAGGGTCTAGAGGGTTCTCTGGAAACACCATATATTTT. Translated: CATSRGSRGFSGNTIYF.

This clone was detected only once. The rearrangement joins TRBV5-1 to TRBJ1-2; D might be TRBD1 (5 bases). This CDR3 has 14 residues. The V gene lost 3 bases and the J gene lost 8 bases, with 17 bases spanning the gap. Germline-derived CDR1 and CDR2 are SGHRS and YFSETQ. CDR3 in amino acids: CASSSPGQPGGYTF. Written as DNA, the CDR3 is TGCGCCAGCAGCTCCCCGGGCCAACCAGGGGGCTACACCTTC.

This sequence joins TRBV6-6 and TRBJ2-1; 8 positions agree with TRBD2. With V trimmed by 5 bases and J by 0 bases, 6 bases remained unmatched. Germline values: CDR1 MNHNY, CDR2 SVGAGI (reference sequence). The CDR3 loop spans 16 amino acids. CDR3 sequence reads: CASSGLAFSSYNEQFF. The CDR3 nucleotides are TGTGCCAGCAGTGGACTAGCCTTCAGCTCCTACAATGAGCAGTTCTTC.

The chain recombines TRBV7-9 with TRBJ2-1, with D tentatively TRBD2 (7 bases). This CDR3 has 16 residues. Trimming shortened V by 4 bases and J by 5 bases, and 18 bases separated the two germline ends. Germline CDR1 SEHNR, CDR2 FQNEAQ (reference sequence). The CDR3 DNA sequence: TGTGCCAGCAGCTCTCCCCCGCTAGGGGGGGACAATGAGCAGTTCTTC. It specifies CASSSPPLGGDNEQFF.

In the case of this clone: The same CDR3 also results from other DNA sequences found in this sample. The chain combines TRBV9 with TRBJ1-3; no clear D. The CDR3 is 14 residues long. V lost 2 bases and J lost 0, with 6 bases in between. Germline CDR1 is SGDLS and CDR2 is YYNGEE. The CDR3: CASSVGSSGNTIYF. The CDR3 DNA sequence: TGTGCCAGCAGCGTGGGCAGCTCTGGAAACACCATATATTTT.

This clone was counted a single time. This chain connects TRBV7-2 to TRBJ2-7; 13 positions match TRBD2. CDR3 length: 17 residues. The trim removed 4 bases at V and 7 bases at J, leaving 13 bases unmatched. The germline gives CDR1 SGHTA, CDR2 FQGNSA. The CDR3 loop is CASSSRLLAGGPLEQYF. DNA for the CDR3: TGTGCCAGCAGCTCCCGACTACTAGCGGGGGGGCCTCTGGAGCAGTACTTC.

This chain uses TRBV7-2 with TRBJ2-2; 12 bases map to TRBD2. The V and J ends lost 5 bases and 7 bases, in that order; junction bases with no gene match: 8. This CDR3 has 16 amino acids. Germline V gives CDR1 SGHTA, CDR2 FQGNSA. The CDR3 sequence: CASSPSGGASLGELFF. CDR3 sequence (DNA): TGTGCCAGCAGCCCTAGCGGGGGGGCCAGTCTCGGGGAGCTGTTTTTT.

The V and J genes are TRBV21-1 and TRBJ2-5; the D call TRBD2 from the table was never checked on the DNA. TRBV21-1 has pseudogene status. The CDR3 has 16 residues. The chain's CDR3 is CASSKARAGEQETQYF. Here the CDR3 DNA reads TGTGCCAGCAGCAAAGCCAGGGCGGGGGAACAAGAGACCCAGTACTTC.

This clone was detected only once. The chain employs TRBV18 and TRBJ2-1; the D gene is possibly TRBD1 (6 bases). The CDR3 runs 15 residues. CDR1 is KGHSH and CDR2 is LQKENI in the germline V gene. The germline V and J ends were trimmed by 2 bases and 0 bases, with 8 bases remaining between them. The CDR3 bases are TGTGCCAGCTCACCAGGACAGAGCTCCTACAATGAGCAGTTCTTC. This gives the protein CASSPGQSSYNEQFF. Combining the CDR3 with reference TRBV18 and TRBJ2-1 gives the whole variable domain NAGVMQNPRHLVRRRGQEARLRCSPMKGHSHVYWYRQLPEEGLKFMVYLQKENIIDESGMPKERFSAEFPKEGPSILRIQQVVRGDSAAYFCASSPGQSSYNEQFFGPGTRLTVL.

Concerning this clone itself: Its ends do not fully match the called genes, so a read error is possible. The CDR3 coding sequence is TGTGCCAGCAGCTTAGCCCAGGGGTCCTACAATGGGCAGTTCTTC. Its translation: CASSLAQGSYNGQFF. The chain couples TRBV7-2 to TRBJ2-1, with D maybe TRBD1 (6 bases). Germline V gives CDR1 SGHTA, CDR2 FQGNSA. The CDR3 contains 15 residues.

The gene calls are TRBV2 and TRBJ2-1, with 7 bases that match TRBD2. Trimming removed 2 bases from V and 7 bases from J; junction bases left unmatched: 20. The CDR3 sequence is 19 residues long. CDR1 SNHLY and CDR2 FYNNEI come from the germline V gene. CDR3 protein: CASSELGVGSGIPQNEQFF. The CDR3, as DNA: TGTGCCAGCAGTGAATTGGGGGTCGGGAGCGGGATCCCCCAAAATGAGCAGTTCTTC.

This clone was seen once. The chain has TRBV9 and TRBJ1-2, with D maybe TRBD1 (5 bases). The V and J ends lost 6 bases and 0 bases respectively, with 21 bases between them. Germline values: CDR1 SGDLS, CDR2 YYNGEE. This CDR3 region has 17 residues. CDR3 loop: CASTPGTLPSANYGYTF. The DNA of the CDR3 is TGTGCCAGCACCCCCGGGACTCTACCCTCGGCTAACTATGGCTACACCTTC. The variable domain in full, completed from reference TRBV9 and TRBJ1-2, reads DSGVTQTPKHLITATGQRVTLRCSPRSGDLSVYWYQQSLDQGLQFLIQYYNGEERAKGNILERFSAQQFPDLHSELNLSSLELGDSALYFCASTPGTLPSANYGYTFGSGTRLTVV.

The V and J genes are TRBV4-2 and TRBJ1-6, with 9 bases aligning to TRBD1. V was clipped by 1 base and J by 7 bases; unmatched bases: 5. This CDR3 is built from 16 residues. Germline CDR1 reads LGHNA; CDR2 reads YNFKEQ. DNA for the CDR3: TGTGCCAGCAGCCAAGTGGGACAGGGAGGAAATTCACCCCTCCACTTT. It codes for CASSQVGQGGNSPLHF.

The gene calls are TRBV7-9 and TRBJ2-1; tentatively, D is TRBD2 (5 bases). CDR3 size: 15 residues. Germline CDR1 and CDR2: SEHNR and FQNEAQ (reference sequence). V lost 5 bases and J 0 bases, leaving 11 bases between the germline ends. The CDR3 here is CASSRITSSYNEQFF. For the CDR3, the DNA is TGTGCCAGCAGCAGAATAACTAGCTCCTACAATGAGCAGTTCTTC.

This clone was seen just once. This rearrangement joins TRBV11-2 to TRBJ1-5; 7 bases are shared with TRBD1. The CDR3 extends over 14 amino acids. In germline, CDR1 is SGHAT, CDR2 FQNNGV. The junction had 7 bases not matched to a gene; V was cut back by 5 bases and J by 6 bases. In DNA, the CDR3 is TGTGCCAGCAGCGCAGGGGGGCAGGGTCAGCCCCAGCATTTT. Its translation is CASSAGGQGQPQHF. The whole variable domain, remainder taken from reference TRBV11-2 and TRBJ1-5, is EAGVAQSPRYKIIEKRQSVAFWCNPISGHATLYWYQQILGQGPKLLIQFQNNGVVDDSQLPKDRFSAERLKGVDSTLKIQPAKLEDSAVYLCASSAGGQGQPQHFGDGTRLSIL.

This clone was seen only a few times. The CDR3 DNA reads as TGTGCCAGCAGCTTGGGCCTAACTTACAATGAGCAGTTCTTC. This codes for CASSLGLTYNEQFF. The chain has TRBV5-6 and TRBJ2-1; D remains unclear. The V gene's germline CDR1 is SGHDT and CDR2 YYEEEE. Trimming removed 0 bases from V and 4 bases from J, with 8 bases in between. This CDR3 comprises 14 residues.